This T cell receptor (beta chain) emerged from a study of shared clonotypes between healthy human individuals. Study results and caveats: Exclusively blood specimens were collected; tissue repertoires likely differ.

The assay was immunoSEQ multiplex PCR, and TCRdb's table has in-frame clones only and misses some. Seen here are about 2.1 million clones, roughly 95% observed once, and the top ten hold about 1.7%. Concerning this clone itself: Its specificity is not known.

V was cut by 0 bases and J by 3 bases, with 24 bases left in between. The CDR3 runs 19 residues. The germline V gene has CDR1 MDHEN and CDR2 SYDVKM. CD8 cells classed as naive were CD45RO-negative and positively selected for CCR7, excluding terminally differentiated effector memory CD45RA+ cells. The sequenced sample consisted of naive CD8+ T cells from PBMCs. The sequence derives from a man aged 18 to 30 in good health. Some clones in this sample may be carry-over from other donors' samples. This chain uses TRBV28 with TRBJ2-7; D might be TRBD2 (6 bases). CDR3 region: CASSLWDTQRAGLSYEQYF. The CDR3 coding sequence is TGTGCCAGCAGTTTATGGGACACTCAAAGGGCGGGACTCAGCTACGAGCAGTACTTC.